This TCR beta chain was sequenced in a study of T cells after yellow fever vaccination. TCRdb re-derived calls from the 5' RACE reads in MiXCR, one entry per CDR3 protein. This sample has over 250,000 distinct CDR3 sequences, with roughly 5% found just once. This clonotype turned up a few times. CDR3 length: 17 residues. The V and J ends lost 0 bases and 0 bases respectively, with 16 bases between them. Per germline, CDR1 SGHRS and CDR2 YFSETQ. This sequence originates from a man younger than 35 who received the YFV17D yellow fever vaccine. The chain couples TRBV5-1 to TRBJ2-7, with D tentatively TRBD1 (5 bases). The sequenced sample was CD4+ T cells sorted from PBMCs, obtained on the day of the yellow fever booster vaccination. CDR3 nucleotide sequence: TGCGCCAGCAGCTTGGCGCCAGGGCCACCAGCCTCCTACGAGCAGTACTTC. Amino acid sequence: CASSLAPGPPASYEQYF.